The rows below give T cell receptor beta chains drawn from one sample of a study of blood T cell repertoires in COVID-19. The method was immunoSEQ multiplex PCR; TCRdb's version includes in-frame clones alone and lacks a portion of them. This sample has 45,000 to 55,000 clones; about 87% occur once, and the top ten carry about 3%. Sequencing used peripheral blood. The receptors here all came from a human donor in a cohort sampled during active COVID-19. The CDR3 runs from the conserved cysteine through the conserved F or W. The D gene is left open where the match is weak. Size is stated for part of the rows, as once, few or many counts, or as a class when the clone is expanded.

D	size	V	J	CDR3	DNA
TRBD2	once	TRBV27	TRBJ2-2	CASSQAGTNTGELFF	TGTGCCAGCAGTCAAGCGGGGACGAACACCGGGGAGCTGTTTTTT
-	-	TRBV5-4	TRBJ2-6	CASSQDRTGANVLTF	TGTGCCAGCAGCCAAGACAGAACTGGGGCCAACGTCCTGACTTTC
-	once	TRBV7-2	TRBJ2-1	CASSSESSYNEQFF	TGTGCCAGCAGCTCGGAGAGCTCCTACAATGAGCAGTTCTTC
-	-	TRBV6-4	TRBJ2-2	CASSESATGELFF	TGTGCCAGCAGTGAAAGCGCCACCGGGGAGCTGTTTTTT
TRBD2	-	TRBV9	TRBJ2-3	CASSGRAGVPDTQYF	TGTGCCAGCAGCGGACGAGCGGGAGTACCAGATACGCAGTATTTT
TRBD2	-	TRBV9	TRBJ2-1	CASSRSAALSGSSYNEQFF	TGTGCCAGCAGTCGAAGCGCCGCACTAAGCGGGAGCTCCTACAATGAGCAGTTCTTC
-	-	TRBV2	TRBJ1-5	CASSEGEEAKPQHF	TGTGCCAGCAGTGAAGGGGAGGAGGCGAAGCCCCAGCATTTT
TRBD2	few	TRBV20-1	TRBJ2-1	CSASPGLAGGRPNEQFF	TGCAGTGCTAGTCCCGGACTAGCGGGAGGGCGCCCCAATGAGCAGTTCTTC
TRBD1	-	TRBV5-5	TRBJ2-7	CASSLTGTGSYEQYF	TGTGCCAGCAGCTTGACCGGGACAGGGTCCTACGAGCAGTACTTC
TRBD1	-	TRBV11-3	TRBJ2-3	CASSPRTGLDTQYF	TGTGCCAGCAGCCCTAGGACAGGGTTAGATACGCAGTATTTT
-	-	TRBV11-2	TRBJ1-4	CASSGGDEKLFF	TGTGCCAGCAGCGGAGGGGATGAAAAACTGTTTTTT
-	-	TRBV12-3/TRBV12-4	TRBJ2-2	CASSTGDTGELFF	TGTGCCAGCAGTACAGGTGACACCGGGGAGCTGTTTTTT
-	few	TRBV19	TRBJ1-5	CASSIAAVPNQPQHF	TGTGCCAGTAGTATTGCGGCAGTTCCCAATCAGCCCCAGCATTTT
TRBD1	-	TRBV4-1	TRBJ1-4	CASSLTVGTGTVNEKLFF	TGCGCCAGCAGCCTGACAGTGGGAACCGGGACAGTTAATGAAAAACTGTTTTTT
TRBD2	-	TRBV10-2	TRBJ2-1	CASSLLAGGYNEQFF	TGCGCCAGCAGCCTCCTCGCGGGAGGTTACAATGAGCAGTTCTTC
TRBD1	-	TRBV6-5	TRBJ1-4	CASRRDSNEKLFF	TGTGCCAGCAGAAGGGACAGTAATGAAAAACTGTTTTTT
TRBD2	-	TRBV7-6	TRBJ2-1	CASSFSGREHNEQFF	TGTGCCAGCAGTTTTAGCGGGAGGGAACACAATGAGCAGTTCTTC
TRBD1	-	TRBV19	TRBJ1-1	CASTQTPGQGNTEAFF	TGTGCCAGTACACAGACCCCGGGACAGGGGAACACTGAAGCTTTCTTT
-	-	TRBV9	TRBJ2-2	CASSRGATNTGELFF	TGTGCCAGCAGCCGGGGGGCTACTAACACCGGGGAGCTGTTTTTT
-	-	TRBV30	TRBJ2-7	CAWKGRVNYEQYF	TGTGCCTGGAAGGGCAGGGTGAACTACGAGCAGTACTTC
TRBD1	-	TRBV10-1	TRBJ2-1	CASSEVGQGYNEQFF	TGCGCCAGCAGTGAAGTTGGACAGGGCTACAATGAGCAGTTCTTC
-	few	TRBV27	TRBJ1-2	CASKDQGRAGYTF	TGTGCCAGCAAAGACCAGGGGCGTGCTGGCTACACCTTC
-	-	TRBV12-3/TRBV12-4	TRBJ2-1	CASSRTENEQFF	TGTGCCAGCAGCCGGACTGAGAATGAGCAGTTCTTC
-	once	TRBV3-1/TRBV3-2	TRBJ2-2	CASSQGGRGRTGELFF	TGTGCCAGCAGCCAAGGTGGCAGGGGTCGTACCGGGGAGCTGTTTTTT
-	-	TRBV5-3	TRBJ2-1	CARSQGRAEGSYNEQFF	TGTGCCAGAAGCCAAGGGCGGGCGGAGGGCTCCTACAATGAGCAGTTCTTC
TRBD2	-	TRBV11-2	TRBJ2-5	CASSLVVLAGGAQGTQYF	TGTGCCAGCAGCTTAGTCGTACTAGCGGGGGGGGCCCAGGGGACCCAGTACTTC
TRBD2	-	TRBV2	TRBJ2-3	CASSEASGRALTDTQYF	TGTGCCAGCAGTGAAGCTAGCGGGAGGGCCCTCACAGATACGCAGTATTTT
TRBD2	-	TRBV19	TRBJ2-1	CASSIHDSAGGPEQFF	TGTGCCAGTAGTATCCACGACTCCGCGGGGGGGCCTGAGCAGTTCTTC
-	-	TRBV11-2	TRBJ2-7	CASSRELNYEQYF	TGTGCCAGCTCCCGCGAACTAAACTACGAGCAGTACTTC
-	-	TRBV5-8	TRBJ1-5	CASSSGEGHSNQPQHF	TGTGCCAGCAGCTCGGGAGAGGGGCATAGCAATCAGCCCCAGCATTTT
TRBD2	-	TRBV4-2	TRBJ2-4	CASSQVMSGGAGAKNIQYF	TGTGCCAGCAGCCAAGTGATGAGCGGGGGGGCCGGAGCCAAAAACATTCAGTACTTC
TRBD1	-	TRBV6-2/TRBV6-3	TRBJ2-7	CASSYDYGQGPRSYEQYF	TGTGCCAGCAGTTACGATTACGGACAGGGCCCCAGGTCCTACGAGCAGTACTTC
-	-	TRBV7-3	TRBJ2-7	CASSLQGNYEQYF	TGTGCCAGCAGCCTTCAGGGTAACTACGAGCAGTACTTC
-	-	TRBV3-1/TRBV3-2	TRBJ1-1	CASRRRGYTEAFF	TGTGCCAGCAGAAGACGGGGTTACACTGAAGCTTTCTTT
TRBD1	-	TRBV9	TRBJ1-2	CASSATQYPGTGPLNYGYTF	TGTGCCAGCAGCGCCACCCAATACCCCGGGACAGGGCCTCTCAACTATGGCTACACCTTC
TRBD2	-	TRBV7-3	TRBJ2-1	CASSRRAGGSNEQFF	TGTGCCAGCAGCAGACGAGCGGGAGGGAGTAATGAGCAGTTCTTC
TRBD2	-	TRBV3-1/TRBV3-2	TRBJ2-5	CASSQPTGGSWETQYF	TGTGCCAGCAGCCAACCCACCGGCGGGAGCTGGGAGACCCAGTACTTC
-	once	TRBV5-1	TRBJ2-2	CASSLGTPNTGELFF	TGCGCCAGCAGCCTCGGGACACCGAACACCGGGGAGCTGTTTTTT
TRBD1	few	TRBV4-2	TRBJ2-7	CASSQEPGQTSYEQYF	TGTGCCAGCAGCCAAGAGCCGGGACAGACTTCCTACGAGCAGTACTTC
TRBD1	-	TRBV6-7	TRBJ1-5	CASSGVGTGSNQPQHF	TGTGCCAGCAGTGGAGTAGGGACAGGAAGCAATCAGCCCCAGCATTTT